This is a list of T cell receptor beta chains from one sample in a study of blood T cell repertoires in COVID-19. Clones were sequenced by immunoSEQ multiplex PCR, and TCRdb holds only the in-frame ones, with some missing. The profile shows 350,000 to 500,000 clones, 70% to 90% of them singletons. The sequenced sample consisted of peripheral blood. These receptors were obtained from a young man with COVID-19, enrolled during active disease. The CDR3 runs from the conserved cysteine through the conserved F or W. The D gene is left open where the match is weak. Clone size is not always given. Where it is, it says once, few, many or a class for expanded clones.

clone size: -
D gene: TRBD1
CDR3 length: 12
V gene: TRBV30
J gene: TRBJ1-2
CDR3 protein: CAWSGQGVGYTF
CDR3 DNA: TGTGCCTGGAGTGGGCAGGGGGTCGGCTACACCTTC

clone size: -
D gene: -
CDR3 length: 12
V gene: TRBV5-4
J gene: TRBJ2-7
CDR3 protein: CASSLQSYEQYF
CDR3 DNA: TGTGCCAGCAGCTTACAGAGCTACGAGCAGTACTTC

clone size: -
D gene: -
CDR3 length: 13
V gene: TRBV6-5
J gene: TRBJ1-5
CDR3 protein: CASGAEVNQPQHF
CDR3 DNA: TGTGCCAGCGGGGCAGAAGTCAATCAGCCCCAGCATTTT

clone size: -
D gene: -
CDR3 length: 15
V gene: TRBV7-2
J gene: TRBJ2-7
CDR3 protein: CASSVEVLRNYEQYF
CDR3 DNA: TGTGCCAGCAGCGTCGAAGTCCTGCGGAACTACGAGCAGTACTTC

clone size: -
D gene: -
CDR3 length: 13
V gene: TRBV28
J gene: TRBJ2-3
CDR3 protein: CASSLGALGTQYF
CDR3 DNA: TGTGCCTCCAGTTTAGGGGCCTTGGGTACGCAGTATTTT

clone size: once
D gene: -
CDR3 length: 13
V gene: TRBV7-9
J gene: TRBJ2-7
CDR3 protein: CASSLSGRGEQYF
CDR3 DNA: TGTGCCAGCAGCCTCTCTGGGCGGGGAGAGCAGTACTTC

clone size: -
D gene: -
CDR3 length: 15
V gene: TRBV24-1
J gene: TRBJ2-2
CDR3 protein: CATSDLRGDTGELFF
CDR3 DNA: TGTGCCACCAGTGATTTGAGGGGCGACACCGGGGAGCTGTTTTTT

clone size: -
D gene: -
CDR3 length: 13
V gene: TRBV6-5
J gene: TRBJ2-7
CDR3 protein: CASSQRSFYEQYF
CDR3 DNA: TGTGCCAGCAGCCAGAGGTCTTTCTACGAGCAGTACTTC

clone size: -
D gene: TRBD1
CDR3 length: 15
V gene: TRBV7-3
J gene: TRBJ2-5
CDR3 protein: CASSLTGQVKETQYF
CDR3 DNA: TGTGCCAGCAGCTTAACCGGACAGGTCAAAGAGACCCAGTACTTC

clone size: -
D gene: TRBD1
CDR3 length: 15
V gene: TRBV9
J gene: TRBJ2-2
CDR3 protein: CASSPRTGGTGELFF
CDR3 DNA: TGTGCCAGCAGCCCCCGGACAGGGGGCACCGGGGAGCTGTTTTTT

clone size: once
D gene: TRBD2
CDR3 length: 14
V gene: TRBV6-2/TRBV6-3
J gene: TRBJ2-7
CDR3 protein: CASSPRLADYEQYF
CDR3 DNA: TGTGCCAGCAGTCCCAGGCTAGCGGACTACGAGCAGTACTTC

clone size: -
D gene: TRBD2
CDR3 length: 13
V gene: TRBV4-2
J gene: TRBJ2-7
CDR3 protein: CASSGGLGYEQYF
CDR3 DNA: TGTGCCAGCAGCGGTGGACTAGGCTACGAGCAGTACTTC

clone size: -
D gene: -
CDR3 length: 17
V gene: TRBV19
J gene: TRBJ1-6
CDR3 protein: CASSTEETSSYNSPLHF
CDR3 DNA: TGTGCCAGTAGTACGGAGGAAACGAGCTCCTATAATTCACCCCTCCACTTT

clone size: few
D gene: -
CDR3 length: 14
V gene: TRBV30
J gene: TRBJ1-5
CDR3 protein: CACLGEVDNQPQHF
CDR3 DNA: TGTGCCTGCCTAGGGGAAGTAGACAATCAGCCCCAGCATTTT

clone size: -
D gene: -
CDR3 length: 14
V gene: TRBV2
J gene: TRBJ1-6
CDR3 protein: CASIGGQGKTPLHF
CDR3 DNA: TGTGCCAGCATAGGAGGGCAGGGAAAGACACCCCTCCACTTT

clone size: -
D gene: -
CDR3 length: 17
V gene: TRBV5-4
J gene: TRBJ2-2
CDR3 protein: CASSLVKAVSNTGELFF
CDR3 DNA: TGTGCCAGCAGCTTGGTTAAAGCGGTTTCGAACACCGGGGAGCTGTTTTTT

clone size: -
D gene: -
CDR3 length: 15
V gene: TRBV7-2
J gene: TRBJ1-3
CDR3 protein: CASRHPLRGWNTIYF
CDR3 DNA: TGTGCCAGCAGACACCCCCTCAGGGGCTGGAACACCATATATTTT

clone size: -
D gene: -
CDR3 length: 13
V gene: TRBV6-5
J gene: TRBJ1-2
CDR3 protein: CASSYRFREGCTF
CDR3 DNA: TGTGCCAGCAGTTACCGTTTCAGGGAAGGGTGCACCTTC

clone size: -
D gene: -
CDR3 length: 15
V gene: TRBV21-1
J gene: TRBJ2-1
CDR3 protein: CLRGERGISYNEQFF
CDR3 DNA: TGCCTAAGGGGGGAGCGGGGGATTTCCTACAATGAGCAGTTCTTC